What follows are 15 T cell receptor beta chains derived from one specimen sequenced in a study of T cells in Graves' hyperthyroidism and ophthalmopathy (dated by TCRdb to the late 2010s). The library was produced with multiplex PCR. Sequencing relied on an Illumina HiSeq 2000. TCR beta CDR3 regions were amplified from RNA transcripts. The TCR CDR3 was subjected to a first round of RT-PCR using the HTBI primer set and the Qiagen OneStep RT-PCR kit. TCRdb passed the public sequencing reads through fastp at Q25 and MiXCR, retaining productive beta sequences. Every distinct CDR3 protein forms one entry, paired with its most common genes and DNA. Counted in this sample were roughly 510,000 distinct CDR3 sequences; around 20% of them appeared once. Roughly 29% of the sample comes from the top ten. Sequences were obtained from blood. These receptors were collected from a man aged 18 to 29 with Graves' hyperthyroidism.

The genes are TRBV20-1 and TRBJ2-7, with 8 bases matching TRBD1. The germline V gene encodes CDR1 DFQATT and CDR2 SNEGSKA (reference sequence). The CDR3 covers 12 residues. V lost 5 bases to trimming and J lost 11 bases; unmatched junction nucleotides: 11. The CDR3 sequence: CSARTGLYIKYF. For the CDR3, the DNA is TGCAGTGCTCGGACAGGGCTGTACATTAAGTACTTC.

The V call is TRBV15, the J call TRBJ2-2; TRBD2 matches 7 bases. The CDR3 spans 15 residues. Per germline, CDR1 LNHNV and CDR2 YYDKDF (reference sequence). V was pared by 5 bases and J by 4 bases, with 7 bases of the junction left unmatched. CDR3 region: CATSLSREFTGELFF. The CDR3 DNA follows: TGTGCCACCAGCCTTTCGCGGGAGTTCACCGGGGAGCTGTTTTTT.

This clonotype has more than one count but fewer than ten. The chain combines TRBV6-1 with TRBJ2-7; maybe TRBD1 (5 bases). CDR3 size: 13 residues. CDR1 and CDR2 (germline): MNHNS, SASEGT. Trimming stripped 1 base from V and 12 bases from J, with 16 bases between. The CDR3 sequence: CASSEESHAGLYF. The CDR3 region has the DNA TGTGCCAGCAGTGAAGAGAGCCACGCAGGGTTGTACTTC.

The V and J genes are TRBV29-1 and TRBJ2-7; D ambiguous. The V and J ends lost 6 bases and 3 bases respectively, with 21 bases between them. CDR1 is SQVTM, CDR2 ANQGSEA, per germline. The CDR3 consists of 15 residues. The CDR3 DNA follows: TGCAGCGTCCTCCAATCCCGGGTGATCGACTACGAGCAGTACTTC. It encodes CSVLQSRVIDYEQYF.

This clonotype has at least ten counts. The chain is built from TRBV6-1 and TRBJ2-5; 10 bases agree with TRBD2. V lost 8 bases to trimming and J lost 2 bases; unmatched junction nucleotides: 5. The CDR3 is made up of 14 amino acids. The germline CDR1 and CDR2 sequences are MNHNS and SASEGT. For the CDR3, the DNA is TGTGCCAGCGGGATAGCGGGGGGACAAGAGACCCAGTACTTC. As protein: CASGIAGGQETQYF.

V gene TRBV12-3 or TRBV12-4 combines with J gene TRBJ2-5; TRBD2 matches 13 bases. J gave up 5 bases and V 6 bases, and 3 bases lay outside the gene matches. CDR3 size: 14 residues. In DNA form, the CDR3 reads TGTGCCAGCAGCTGGACTAGCGGGAGTGAGACCCAGTACTTC. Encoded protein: CASSWTSGSETQYF.

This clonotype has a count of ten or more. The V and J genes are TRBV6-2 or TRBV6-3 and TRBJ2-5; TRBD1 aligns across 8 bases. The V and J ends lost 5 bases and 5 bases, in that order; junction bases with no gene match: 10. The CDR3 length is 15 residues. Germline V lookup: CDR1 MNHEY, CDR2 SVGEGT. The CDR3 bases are TGTGCCAGCAGTCAAGGACAGGGAGATGTTGAGACCCAGTACTTC. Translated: CASSQGQGDVETQYF.

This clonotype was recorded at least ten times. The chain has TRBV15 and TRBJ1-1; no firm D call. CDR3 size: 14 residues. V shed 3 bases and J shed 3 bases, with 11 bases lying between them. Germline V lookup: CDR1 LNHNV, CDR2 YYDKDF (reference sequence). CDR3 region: CATSRETADTEAFF. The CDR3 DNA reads TGTGCCACCAGCAGGGAGACGGCAGACACTGAAGCTTTCTTT.

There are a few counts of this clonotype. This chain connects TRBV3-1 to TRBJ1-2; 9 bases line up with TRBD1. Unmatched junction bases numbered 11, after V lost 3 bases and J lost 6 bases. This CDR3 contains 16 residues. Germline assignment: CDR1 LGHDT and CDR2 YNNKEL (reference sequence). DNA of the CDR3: TGTGCCAGCAGCCACCCGGGACAGGGCTTTTTGGATGGCTACACCTTC. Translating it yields CASSHPGQGFLDGYTF.

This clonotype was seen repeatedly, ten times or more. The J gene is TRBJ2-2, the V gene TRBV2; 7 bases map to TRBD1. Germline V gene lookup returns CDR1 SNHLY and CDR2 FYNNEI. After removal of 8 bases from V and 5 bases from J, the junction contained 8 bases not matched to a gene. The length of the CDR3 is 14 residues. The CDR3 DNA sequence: TGTGCCAGCGACTACAGACAGGGAACCGGGGAGCTGTTTTTT. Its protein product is CASDYRQGTGELFF.

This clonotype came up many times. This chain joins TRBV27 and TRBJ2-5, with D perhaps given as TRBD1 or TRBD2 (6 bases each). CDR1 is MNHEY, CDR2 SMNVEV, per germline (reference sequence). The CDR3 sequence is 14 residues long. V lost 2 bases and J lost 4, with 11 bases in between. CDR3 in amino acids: CASSLMGGRETQYF. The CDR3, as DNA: TGTGCCAGCAGTTTAATGGGGGGCAGAGAGACCCAGTACTTC.

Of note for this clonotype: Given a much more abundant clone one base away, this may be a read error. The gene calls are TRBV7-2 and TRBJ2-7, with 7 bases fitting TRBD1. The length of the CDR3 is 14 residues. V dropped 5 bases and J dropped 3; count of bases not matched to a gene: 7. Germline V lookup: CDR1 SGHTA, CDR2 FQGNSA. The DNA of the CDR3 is TGTGCCAGCAGCCCCGGGACAGAGTACTACGAGCAGTACTTC. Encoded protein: CASSPGTEYYEQYF.

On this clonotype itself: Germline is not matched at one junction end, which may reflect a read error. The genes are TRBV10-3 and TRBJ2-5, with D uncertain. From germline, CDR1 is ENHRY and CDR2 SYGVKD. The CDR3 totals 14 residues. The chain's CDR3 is CAISENSNQDTQYF. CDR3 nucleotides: TGTGCCATCAGTGAGAACAGCAACCAAGATACCCAGTACTTC.

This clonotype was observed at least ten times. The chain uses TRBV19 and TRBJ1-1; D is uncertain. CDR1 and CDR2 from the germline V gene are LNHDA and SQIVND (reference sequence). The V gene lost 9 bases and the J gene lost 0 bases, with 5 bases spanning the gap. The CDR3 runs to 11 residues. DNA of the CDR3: TGTGCCAGCGGCATGAACACTGAAGCTTTCTTT. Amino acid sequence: CASGMNTEAFF.

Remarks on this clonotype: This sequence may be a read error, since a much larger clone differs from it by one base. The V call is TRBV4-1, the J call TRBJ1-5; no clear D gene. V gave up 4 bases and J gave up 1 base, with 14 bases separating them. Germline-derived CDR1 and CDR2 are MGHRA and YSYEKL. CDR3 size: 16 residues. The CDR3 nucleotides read TGCGCCAGCAGCCTAGAGCCAGGAGCAAGCAATCAGCCCCAGCATTTT. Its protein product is CASSLEPGASNQPQHF.